Reported below is one T cell receptor (beta chain). The CDR3 runs 18 residues. The V gene end was trimmed by 1 base and the J gene end by 0 bases; junction bases not matched to a gene: 7. Germline CDR1 is LNHDA and CDR2 is SQIVND (reference sequence). The repertoire was sequenced with immunoSEQ multiplex PCR; TCRdb's copy has only in-frame clones and lacks some. The data show some 80,000 clones, with nearly 95% seen just once and 0.13% to 0.15% held by the top ten. The sample comes from a study of T cell changes during pregnancy in multiple sclerosis. The sample was CD4+ T cells from peripheral blood mononuclear cells, taken after pregnancy. This clonotype was sampled from a female donor with multiple sclerosis, enrolled in a pregnancy study. The chain carries TRBV19 and TRBJ2-3, with 10 bases identical to TRBD2. The CDR3 is CASSIGLRTSGSTDTQYF. The CDR3, as DNA: TGTGCCAGTAGTATAGGACTAAGGACTAGCGGTAGCACAGATACGCAGTATTTT.